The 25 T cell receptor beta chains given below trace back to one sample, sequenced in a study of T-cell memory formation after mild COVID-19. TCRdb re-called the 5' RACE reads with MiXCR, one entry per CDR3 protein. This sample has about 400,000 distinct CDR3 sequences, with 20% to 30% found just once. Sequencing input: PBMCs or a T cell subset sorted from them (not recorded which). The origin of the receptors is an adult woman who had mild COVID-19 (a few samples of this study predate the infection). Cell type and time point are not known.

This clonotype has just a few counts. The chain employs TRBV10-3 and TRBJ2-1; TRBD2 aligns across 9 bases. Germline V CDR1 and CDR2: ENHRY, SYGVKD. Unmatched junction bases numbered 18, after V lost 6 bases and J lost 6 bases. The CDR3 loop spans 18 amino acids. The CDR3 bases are TGTGCCATCAGCACCTATTCTAGCGGGACTTGGAGTGTCAATGAGCAGTTCTTC. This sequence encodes CAISTYSSGTWSVNEQFF.

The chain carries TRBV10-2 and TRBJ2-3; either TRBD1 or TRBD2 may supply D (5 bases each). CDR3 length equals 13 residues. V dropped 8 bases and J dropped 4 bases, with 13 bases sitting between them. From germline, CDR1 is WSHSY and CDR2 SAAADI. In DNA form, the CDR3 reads TGCGCCAGCGGGGACGCCTGGGCAGATACGCAGTATTTT. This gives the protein CASGDAWADTQYF.

This CDR3 is CSASHPGPLYEQYF. The CDR3 nucleotides are TGCAGTGCTAGCCACCCGGGACCTCTATACGAGCAGTACTTC. The V and J genes are TRBV20-1 and TRBJ2-7, with D perhaps matching TRBD1 or TRBD2 (5 bases each). V dropped 3 bases and J dropped 4 bases, with 16 bases sitting between them. CDR1 and CDR2 (germline): DFQATT, SNEGSKA (reference sequence). The CDR3 runs 14 residues.

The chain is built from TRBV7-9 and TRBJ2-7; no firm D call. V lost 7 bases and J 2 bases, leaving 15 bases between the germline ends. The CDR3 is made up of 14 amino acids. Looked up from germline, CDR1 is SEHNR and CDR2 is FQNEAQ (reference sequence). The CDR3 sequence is CASTFEAVAYEQYF. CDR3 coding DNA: TGTGCCAGCACCTTCGAGGCCGTCGCCTACGAGCAGTACTTC.

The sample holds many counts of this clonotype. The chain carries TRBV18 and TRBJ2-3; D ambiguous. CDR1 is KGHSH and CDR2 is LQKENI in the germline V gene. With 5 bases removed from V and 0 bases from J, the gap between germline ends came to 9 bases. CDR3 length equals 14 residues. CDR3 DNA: TGTGCCAGCTCAACGGCCCGAAGCACAGATACGCAGTATTTT. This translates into CASSTARSTDTQYF.

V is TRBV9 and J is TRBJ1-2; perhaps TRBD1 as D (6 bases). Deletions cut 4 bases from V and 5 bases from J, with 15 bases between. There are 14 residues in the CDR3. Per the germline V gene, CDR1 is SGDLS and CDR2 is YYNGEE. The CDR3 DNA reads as TGTGCCAGCAGCCAAAGCGGGACAACATATGGCTACACCTTC. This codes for CASSQSGTTYGYTF.

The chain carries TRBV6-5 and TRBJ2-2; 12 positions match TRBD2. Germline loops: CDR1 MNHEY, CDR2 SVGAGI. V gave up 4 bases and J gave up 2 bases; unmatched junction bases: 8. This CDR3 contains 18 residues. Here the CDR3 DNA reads TGTGCCAGCAGTTCGGGCAGGGGACTAGCGGGCAACACCGGGGAGCTGTTTTTT. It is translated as CASSSGRGLAGNTGELFF.

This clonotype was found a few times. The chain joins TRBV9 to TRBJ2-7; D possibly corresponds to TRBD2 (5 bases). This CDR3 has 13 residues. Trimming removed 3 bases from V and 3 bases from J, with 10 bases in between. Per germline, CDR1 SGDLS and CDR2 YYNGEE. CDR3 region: CASSGGRGYEQYF. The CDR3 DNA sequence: TGTGCCAGCAGCGGAGGGAGAGGCTACGAGCAGTACTTC.

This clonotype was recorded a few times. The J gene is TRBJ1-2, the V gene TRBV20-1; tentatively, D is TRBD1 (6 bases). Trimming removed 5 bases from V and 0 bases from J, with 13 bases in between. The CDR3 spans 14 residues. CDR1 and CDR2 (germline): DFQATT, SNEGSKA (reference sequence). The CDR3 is CSAHRTVPNYGYTF. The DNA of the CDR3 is TGCAGTGCTCACCGGACAGTCCCTAACTATGGCTACACCTTC.

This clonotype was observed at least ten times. CDR3 nucleotide sequence: TGTGCCAGCAGAGGACTCAGGAGTCAAGAGACCCAGTACTTC. This codes for CASRGLRSQETQYF. The chain combines TRBV6-5 with TRBJ2-5, with D perhaps TRBD2 (5 bases). V was trimmed by 6 bases and J by 2 bases, leaving 13 bases between them. The CDR3 extends over 14 amino acids. Germline V gene lookup returns CDR1 MNHEY and CDR2 SVGAGI.

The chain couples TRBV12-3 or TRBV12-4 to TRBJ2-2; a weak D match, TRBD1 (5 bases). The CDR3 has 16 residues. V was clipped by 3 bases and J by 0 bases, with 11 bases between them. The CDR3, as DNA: TGTGCCAGCAGTTTTAGACAGCTTCCGAACACCGGGGAGCTGTTTTTT. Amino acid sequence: CASSFRQLPNTGELFF.

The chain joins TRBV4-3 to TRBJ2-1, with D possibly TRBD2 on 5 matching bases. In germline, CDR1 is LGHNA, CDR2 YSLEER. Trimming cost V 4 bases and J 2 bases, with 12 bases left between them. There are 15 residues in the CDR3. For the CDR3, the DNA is TGCGCCAGCAGCCCGGAAAGCGGTGCCTACAATGAGCAGTTCTTC. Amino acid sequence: CASSPESGAYNEQFF.

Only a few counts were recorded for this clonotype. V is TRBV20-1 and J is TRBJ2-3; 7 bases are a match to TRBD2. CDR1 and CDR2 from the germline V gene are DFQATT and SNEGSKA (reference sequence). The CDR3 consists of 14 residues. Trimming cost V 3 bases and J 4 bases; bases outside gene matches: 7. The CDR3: CSASDRGVADTQYF. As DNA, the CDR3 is TGCAGTGCTAGTGACCGGGGGGTTGCAGATACGCAGTATTTT.

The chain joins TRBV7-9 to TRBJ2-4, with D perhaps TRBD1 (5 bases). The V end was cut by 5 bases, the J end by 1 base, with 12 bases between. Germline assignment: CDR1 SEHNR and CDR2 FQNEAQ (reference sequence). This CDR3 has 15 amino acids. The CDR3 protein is CASSPQGRAKNIQYF. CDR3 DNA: TGTGCCAGCAGCCCCCAGGGAAGGGCCAAAAACATTCAGTACTTC.

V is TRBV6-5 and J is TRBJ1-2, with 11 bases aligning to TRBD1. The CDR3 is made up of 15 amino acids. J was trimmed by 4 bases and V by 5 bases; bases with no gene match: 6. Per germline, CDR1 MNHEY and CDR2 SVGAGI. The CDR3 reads CASSQGTGGIYGYTF. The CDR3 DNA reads TGTGCCAGCAGTCAGGGGACAGGGGGGATCTATGGCTACACCTTC.

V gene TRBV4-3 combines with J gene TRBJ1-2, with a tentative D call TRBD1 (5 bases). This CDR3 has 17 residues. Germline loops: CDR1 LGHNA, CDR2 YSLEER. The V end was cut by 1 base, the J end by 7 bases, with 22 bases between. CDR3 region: CASSQVVTGPTRRGYTF. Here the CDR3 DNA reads TGCGCCAGCAGCCAAGTGGTAACAGGCCCGACCCGCCGTGGCTACACCTTC.

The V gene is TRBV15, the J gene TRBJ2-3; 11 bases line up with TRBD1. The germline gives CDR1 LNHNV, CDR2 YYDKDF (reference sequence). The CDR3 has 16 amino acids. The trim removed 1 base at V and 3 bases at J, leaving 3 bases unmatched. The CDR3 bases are TGTGCCACCAGCAGAGCCGGGACAGGGGGGACAGATACGCAGTATTTT. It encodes CATSRAGTGGTDTQYF. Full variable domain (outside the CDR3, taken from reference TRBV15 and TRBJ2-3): DAMVIQNPRYQVTQFGKPVTLSCSQTLNHNVMYWYQQKSSQAPKLLFHYYDKDFNNEADTPDNFQSRRPNTSFCFLDIRSPGLGDTAMYLCATSRAGTGGTDTQYFGPGTRLTVL.

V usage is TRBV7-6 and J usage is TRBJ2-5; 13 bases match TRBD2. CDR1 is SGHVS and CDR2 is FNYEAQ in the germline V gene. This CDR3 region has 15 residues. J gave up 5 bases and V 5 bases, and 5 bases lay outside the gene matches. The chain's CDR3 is CASSPGTSGAETQYF. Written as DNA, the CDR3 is TGTGCCAGCAGCCCCGGGACTAGCGGGGCCGAGACCCAGTACTTC.

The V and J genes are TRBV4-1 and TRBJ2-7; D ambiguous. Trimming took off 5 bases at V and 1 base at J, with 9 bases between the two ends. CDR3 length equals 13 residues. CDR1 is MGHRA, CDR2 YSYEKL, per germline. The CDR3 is CASSDWISYEQYF. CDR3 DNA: TGCGCCAGCAGCGACTGGATTTCCTACGAGCAGTACTTC.

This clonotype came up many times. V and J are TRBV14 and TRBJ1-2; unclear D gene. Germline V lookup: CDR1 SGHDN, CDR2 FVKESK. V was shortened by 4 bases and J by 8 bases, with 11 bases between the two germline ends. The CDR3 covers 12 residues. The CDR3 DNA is TGTGCCAGCAGCCCCTGGGGTGGCGGCTACACCTTC. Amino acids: CASSPWGGGYTF.

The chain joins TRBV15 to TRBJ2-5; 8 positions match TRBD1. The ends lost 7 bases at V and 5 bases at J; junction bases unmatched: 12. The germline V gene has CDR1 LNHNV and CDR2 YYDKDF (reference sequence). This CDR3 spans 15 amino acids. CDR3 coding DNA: TGTGCCACCAAACCACCCAGGGGGCTGGGGGAGACCCAGTACTTC. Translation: CATKPPRGLGETQYF.

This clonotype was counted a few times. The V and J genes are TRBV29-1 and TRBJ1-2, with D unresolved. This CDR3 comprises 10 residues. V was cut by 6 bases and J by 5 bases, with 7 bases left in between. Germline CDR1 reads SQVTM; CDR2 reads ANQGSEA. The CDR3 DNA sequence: TGCAGCGTCGGTGAATATGGCTACACCTTC. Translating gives CSVGEYGYTF.

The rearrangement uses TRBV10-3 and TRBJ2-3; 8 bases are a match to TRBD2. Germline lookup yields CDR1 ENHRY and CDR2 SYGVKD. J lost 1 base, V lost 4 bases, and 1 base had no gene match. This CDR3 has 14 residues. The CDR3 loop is CAISAGGGTDTQYF. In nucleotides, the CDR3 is TGTGCCATCAGTGCGGGAGGGGGCACAGATACGCAGTATTTT.

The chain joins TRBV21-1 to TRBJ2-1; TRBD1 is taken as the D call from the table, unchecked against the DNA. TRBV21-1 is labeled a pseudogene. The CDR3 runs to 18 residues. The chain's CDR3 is CASSKKRASGGGLNEQFF. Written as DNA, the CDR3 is TGTGCCAGCAGCAAAAAAAGGGCTTCGGGGGGCGGTCTCAATGAGCAGTTCTTC.

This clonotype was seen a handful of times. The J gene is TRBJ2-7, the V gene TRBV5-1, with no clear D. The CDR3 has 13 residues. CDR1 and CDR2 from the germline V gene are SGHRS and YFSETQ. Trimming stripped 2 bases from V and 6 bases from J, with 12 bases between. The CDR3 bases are TGCGCCAGCAGCTTATCCCAATCCGCCGAGCAGTACTTC. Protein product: CASSLSQSAEQYF. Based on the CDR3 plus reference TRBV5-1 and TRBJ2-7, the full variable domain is KAGVTQTPRYLIKTRGQQVTLSCSPISGHRSVSWYQQTPGQGLQFLFEYFSETQRNKGNFPGRFSGRQFSNSRSEMNVSTLELGDSALYLCASSLSQSAEQYFGPGTRLTVT.